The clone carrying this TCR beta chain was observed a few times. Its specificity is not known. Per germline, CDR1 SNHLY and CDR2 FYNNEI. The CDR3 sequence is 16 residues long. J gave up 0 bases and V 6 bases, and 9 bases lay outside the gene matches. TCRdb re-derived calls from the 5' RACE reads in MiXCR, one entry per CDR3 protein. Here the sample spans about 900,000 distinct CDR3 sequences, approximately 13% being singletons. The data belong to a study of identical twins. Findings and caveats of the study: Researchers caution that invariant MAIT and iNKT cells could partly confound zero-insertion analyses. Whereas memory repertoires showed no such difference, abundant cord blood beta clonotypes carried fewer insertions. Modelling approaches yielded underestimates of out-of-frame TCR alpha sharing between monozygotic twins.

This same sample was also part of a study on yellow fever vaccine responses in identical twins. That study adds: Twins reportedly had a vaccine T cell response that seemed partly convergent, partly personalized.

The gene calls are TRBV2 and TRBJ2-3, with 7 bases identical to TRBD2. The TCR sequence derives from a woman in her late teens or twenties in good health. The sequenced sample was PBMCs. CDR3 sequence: CASRVQAGLSTDTQYF. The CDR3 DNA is TGTGCCAGCAGAGTCCAAGCGGGGCTTAGCACAGATACGCAGTATTTT. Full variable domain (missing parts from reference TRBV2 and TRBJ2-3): EPEVTQTPSHQVTQMGQEVILRCVPISNHLYFYWYRQILGQKVEFLVSFYNNEISEKSEIFDDQFSVERPDGSNFTLKIRSTKLEDSAMYFCASRVQAGLSTDTQYFGPGTRLTVL.